These T cell receptor beta chains were read from a single sample in a study of OX40 agonist ivuxolimab in advanced cancers. TCRdb's copy holds only in-frame clones and misses some; the assay was immunoSEQ multiplex PCR. The sample includes approximately 41,000 clones, roughly nine tenths of them seen just once. The specimen was CD4+ or CD8+ T cells sorted from blood, collected in a trial of the OX40 agonist ivuxolimab. These TCRs come from an adult with an advanced solid tumor such as melanoma, head and neck, liver or kidney cancer. Each CDR3 is given with its conserved first and last residue. The order of the fields is D gene, clone size, V gene, J gene, CDR3 protein, CDR3 DNA. The D gene is left open where the match is weak. Only some rows state a clone size, as once, few, many or a class for expanded clones.

TRBD1	-	TRBV29-1	TRBJ2-7	CSVPGTGSHEQYF	TGCAGCGTACCCGGGACAGGGTCCCACGAGCAGTACTTC
-	-	TRBV30	TRBJ2-2	CASQDGRELFF	TGTGCCTCCCAAGATGGGAGGGAGCTGTTTTTT
-	-	TRBV11-2	TRBJ2-3	CASSLEGVYTQYF	TGTGCCAGCAGCTTAGAGGGGGTCTATACGCAGTATTTT
-	few	TRBV19	TRBJ2-3	CASSILGQSSSTDTQYF	TGTGCCAGTAGTATACTCGGACAGTCTTCTAGCACAGATACGCAGTATTTT
-	once	TRBV4-3	TRBJ1-2	CASSPGQRAINYGYTF	TGCGCCAGCAGCCCAGGACAGAGGGCCATTAACTATGGCTACACCTTC
TRBD1	few	TRBV6-5	TRBJ1-5	CASSDGTGRNQPQHF	TGTGCCAGCAGCGACGGGACAGGACGCAATCAGCCCCAGCATTTT
-	-	TRBV2	TRBJ2-7	CATLRDTGYEQYF	TGTGCCACCCTCCGTGACACTGGCTACGAGCAGTACTTC
-	-	TRBV2	TRBJ2-4	CASKKGMGAKNIQYF	TGTGCCAGCAAGAAAGGGATGGGGGCCAAAAACATTCAGTACTTC
-	few	TRBV4-1	TRBJ1-6	CASSQGGGVGSPLHF	TGCGCCAGCAGCCAAGGTGGGGGAGTTGGTTCACCCCTCCACTTT
-	-	TRBV19	TRBJ1-5	CASSPHSNQPQHF	TGTGCCTCCTCACCCCATAGCAATCAGCCCCAGCATTTT
-	few	TRBV9	TRBJ1-1	CASSGTGMNTEAFF	TGTGCCAGCAGCGGGACCGGAATGAACACTGAAGCTTTCTTT
-	-	TRBV11-2	TRBJ2-1	CASSLVRYEQFF	TGTGCCAGCAGCTTAGTCCGCTATGAGCAGTTCTTC
-	-	TRBV27	TRBJ2-2	CASSQGGSNTGELFF	TGTGCCAGCAGCCAGGGTGGGTCGAACACCGGGGAGCTGTTTTTT
-	-	TRBV6-5	TRBJ1-4	CASSYSGTATNEKLFF	TGTGCCAGCAGTTACTCAGGAACAGCAACTAATGAAAAACTGTTTTTT